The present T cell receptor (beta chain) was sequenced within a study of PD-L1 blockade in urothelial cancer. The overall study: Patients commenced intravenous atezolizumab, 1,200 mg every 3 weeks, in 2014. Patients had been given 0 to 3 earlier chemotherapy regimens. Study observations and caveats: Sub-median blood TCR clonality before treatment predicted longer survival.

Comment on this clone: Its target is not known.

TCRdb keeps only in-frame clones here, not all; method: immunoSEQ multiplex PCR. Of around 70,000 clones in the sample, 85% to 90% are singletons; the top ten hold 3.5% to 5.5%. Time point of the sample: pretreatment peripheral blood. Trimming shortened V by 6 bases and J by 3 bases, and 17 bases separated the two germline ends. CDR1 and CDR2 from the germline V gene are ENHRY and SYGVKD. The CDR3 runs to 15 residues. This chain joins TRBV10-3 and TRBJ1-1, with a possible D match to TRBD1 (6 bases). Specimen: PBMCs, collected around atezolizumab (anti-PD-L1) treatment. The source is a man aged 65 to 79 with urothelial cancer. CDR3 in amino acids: CAIRPGQLWDTEAFF. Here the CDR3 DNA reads TGTGCCATCAGGCCAGGACAGTTATGGGACACTGAAGCTTTCTTT.